Below, 9 T cell receptor beta chains from the same sample are listed, as sequenced in a study of T cells in Graves' hyperthyroidism and ophthalmopathy (dated by TCRdb to 2018 to 2020). Libraries were constructed by multiplex PCR. The data were produced on an Illumina HiSeq 2000. The TCR beta CDR3 regions were amplified from the RNA transcripts. The first round of RT-PCR for the TCR CDR3 was performed with the HTBI primer set and the Qiagen OneStep RT-PCR kit. TCRdb itself trimmed the public reads at Q25 with fastp, ran MiXCR and retained productive beta chains. Each entry merges the rows of one CDR3 protein and shows their most common DNA and genes. This sample is represented by some 760,000 distinct CDR3 sequences; approximately 15% of them were singletons. Roughly a tenth of the sample is in the top ten clones. The sample was blood. The receptor set was obtained from a woman younger than 30 with Graves' hyperthyroidism.

This clonotype was observed at least ten times. The CDR3 loop reads CASRFPGAYEQYF. The DNA for the CDR3 is TGTGCCAGCAGATTCCCAGGAGCCTACGAGCAGTACTTC. The chain uses TRBV2 and TRBJ2-7, with D unresolved. The CDR3 consists of 13 residues. From germline, CDR1 is SNHLY and CDR2 FYNNEI. V shed 6 bases and J shed 2 bases, with 11 bases lying between them.

This clonotype was detected many times. The CDR3 spells CASSLGGDPRTDTQYF. In DNA form, the CDR3 reads TGTGCCAGCAGCTTAGGGGGGGACCCCCGCACAGATACGCAGTATTTT. The rearrangement links TRBV11-1 to TRBJ2-3; D might be TRBD2 (6 bases). Germline CDR1 SGHAT, CDR2 FQDESV (reference sequence). Trimming removed 1 base from V and 1 base from J, with 12 bases in between. CDR3 length: 16 residues. The full variable domain, in which reference TRBV11-1 and TRBJ2-3 provide the parts outside the CDR3, is EAEVAQSPRYKITEKSQAVAFWCDPISGHATLYWYRQILGQGPELLVQFQDESVVDDSQLPKDRFSAERLKGVDSTLKIQPAELGDSAMYLCASSLGGDPRTDTQYFGPGTRLTVL.

Ten or more counts support this clonotype. The rearrangement joins TRBV30 to TRBJ2-2; no reliable D call. The CDR3 runs 12 residues. Germline CDR1 and CDR2: GTSNPN and SVGIG (reference sequence). Trimming pared 1 base from V and 3 bases from J, leaving 3 bases between. The CDR3 region has the DNA TGTGCCTGGAGTGAGGACACCGGGGAGCTGTTTTTT. Its translation is CAWSEDTGELFF.

This clonotype showed up just a few times. The chain uses TRBV9 and TRBJ2-1; D gene uncertain. The CDR3 contains 16 residues. Per germline, CDR1 SGDLS and CDR2 YYNGEE. V was clipped by 2 bases and J by 2 bases, with 14 bases between them. The CDR3 sequence: CASSVGVMRTYNEQFF. For the CDR3, the DNA is TGTGCCAGCAGCGTGGGTGTCATGCGTACCTACAATGAGCAGTTCTTC.

Turning to this clonotype: A read error is possible here, since a much larger clone lies one base away. The chain recombines TRBV28 with TRBJ2-2; D tentatively reads TRBD1 or TRBD2 (5 bases each). The CDR3 runs 17 residues. The germline V gene encodes CDR1 MDHEN and CDR2 SYDVKM. Deletions cut 3 bases from V and 6 bases from J, with 20 bases between. CDR3 nucleotides: TGTGCCAGCAGTTTGGGTATAACGAGTCTGGGGGCCGGGGAGCTGTTTTTT. This gives the protein CASSLGITSLGAGELFF.

The chain couples TRBV7-9 to TRBJ1-5; 9 bases are a match to TRBD1. Trimming at V came to 1 base and at J to 0 bases, leaving 13 bases not matched to a gene. The CDR3 loop spans 20 amino acids. Germline V gene sequence: CDR1 SEHNR, CDR2 FQNEAQ (reference sequence). Here the CDR3 reads CASSLEDVTGGQYSNQPQHF. CDR3 coding DNA: TGTGCCAGCAGCTTAGAAGACGTGACAGGGGGACAATATAGCAATCAGCCCCAGCATTTT. The whole variable domain, filled in from reference TRBV7-9 and TRBJ1-5, reads DTGVSQNPRHKITKRGQNVTFRCDPISEHNRLYWYRQTLGQGPEFLTYFQNEAQLEKSRLLSDRFSAERPKGSFSTLEIQRTEQGDSAMYLCASSLEDVTGGQYSNQPQHFGDGTRLSIL.

The chain employs TRBV27 and TRBJ2-1, with 10 bases matching TRBD2. The junction had 6 bases not matched to a gene; V was cut back by 5 bases and J by 8 bases. In germline, CDR1 is MNHEY, CDR2 SMNVEV (reference sequence). The CDR3 is 14 residues long. The CDR3: CASSTTSGIHEQFF. DNA for the CDR3: TGTGCCAGCAGTACCACTAGCGGGATCCATGAGCAGTTCTTC.

The CDR3 coding sequence is TGTGCCACCAGCGAGGGGGCGTCGGGCACTGAAGCTTTCTTT. Amino acid sequence: CATSEGASGTEAFF. This chain uses TRBV15 with TRBJ1-1; 7 bases align to TRBD1. Germline V lookup: CDR1 LNHNV, CDR2 YYDKDF (reference sequence). V lost 5 bases, J lost 4 bases, and 7 bases stayed unmatched. The CDR3 loop spans 14 amino acids.

This clonotype was observed a few times. This chain connects TRBV19 to TRBJ1-5, with a possible D match to TRBD1 (5 bases). The CDR3 extends over 15 amino acids. Per germline, CDR1 LNHDA and CDR2 SQIVND (reference sequence). V was shortened by 3 bases and J by 4 bases, with 13 bases between the two germline ends. Here the CDR3 reads CASSIDLGGNQPQHF. The CDR3 nucleotides read TGTGCCAGTAGTATCGATCTCGGGGGGAATCAGCCCCAGCATTTT. The full variable domain, completed using reference TRBV19 and TRBJ1-5, is DGGITQSPKYLFRKEGQNVTLSCEQNLNHDAMYWYRQDPGQGLRLIYYSQIVNDFQKGDIAEGYSVSREKKESFPLTVTSAQKNPTAFYLCASSIDLGGNQPQHFGDGTRLSIL.